A selection of T cell receptor beta chains follows, all from one sample in a study of long-term antiretroviral therapy in people with HIV. Sequenced by immunoSEQ multiplex PCR; TCRdb stores in-frame clones only, minus some. The top ten clones hold around 8% of a sample with tens of thousands of clones, 65% to 85% of them seen once. Specimen: unsorted PBMCs, collected 3.1 years after starting antiretroviral therapy. The source of these receptors is a woman between 50 and 59 years old with HIV. The conserved cysteine and the conserved F or W are not part of the CDR3 here.

TRBJ1-1 TRBV4-2 ASSHPGPRKEVMNTEAF
TRBJ1-1 TRBV11-2 ASSLDREVAF
TRBJ1-1 TRBV5-1 ASSSSGGGTEAF
TRBJ1-3 TRBV28 ASSFEGAPGNTIY
TRBJ2-5 TRBV7-9 ASSQLREYQETQY
TRBJ1-4 TRBV2 ASRANTATNEKLF
TRBJ1-2 TRBV7-9 ASSLVREGSDYGYT
TRBJ1-2 TRBV6-1 ASSPSSGYGYT
TRBJ2-5 TRBV5-6 ASSWDRGSGETQY
TRBJ2-1 TRBV6-1 ASSESGGAWDEQF
TRBJ2-7 TRBV5-1 ASSPPGSELLGEQY
TRBJ1-1 TRBV6-5 ASSPGVTEAF
TRBJ2-2 TRBV27 ASSFWTGELF
TRBJ1-6 TRBV10-3 AIRGDHNSPLH
TRBJ1-1 TRBV6-1 ASKGIQGYTEAF
TRBJ1-1 TRBV7-8 ASSSRTGEAF
TRBJ1-4 TRBV4-2 ASSQDPGQATNEKLF
TRBJ1-2 TRBV7-3 ASSTKTGGGGYT
TRBJ1-2 TRBV4-1 ASSQGGTSYT
TRBJ1-6 TRBV11-2 ASSLGGNSPLH
TRBJ2-1 TRBV5-1 ASSLILAGQGNEQF
TRBJ2-6 TRBV6-4 ASSPDRAQANVLT
TRBJ2-3 TRBV5-6 ASSLGGGHDTQY
TRBJ2-5 TRBV19 ASSKATEQETQY
TRBJ2-2 TRBV18 ASSHSTRPGELF
TRBJ2-7 TRBV7-9 ASSPPFGTDYEQY
TRBJ1-6 TRBV7-9 ASSETVDRTPLH
TRBJ2-2 TRBV7-2 ASSIRQSRNTGELF
TRBJ2-2 TRBV19 ASSMGTGELF
TRBJ2-2 TRBV9 ASSVEKGAVFTGELF
TRBJ1-1 TRBV5-1 ASRDAGGRNTEAF
TRBJ1-2 TRBV28 ASSLVQDGGYT
TRBJ1-3 TRBV7-3 ASSLSPGVGNTIY
TRBJ1-5 TRBV27 ASSLAGSLDQPQH
TRBJ1-2 TRBV18 ASSTRQGVLDGYT
TRBJ1-5 TRBV27 ASSSGQFQPQH
TRBJ1-6 TRBV7-9 ASSLKGADSPLH
TRBJ2-2 TRBV5-4 ASSWDRGSGELF
TRBJ2-7 TRBV27 ASSLPSYEQY
TRBJ2-7 TRBV11-3 ASSSSGRASEQY
TRBJ2-1 TRBV6-6 ASSYTSNEQF
TRBJ2-3 TRBV11-2 ASSQDADTQY
TRBJ2-2 TRBV7-6 ASSRQGRSVEELF
TRBJ2-2 TRBV29-1 SVQNTGELF
TRBJ1-2 TRBV2 ASSGRQLT